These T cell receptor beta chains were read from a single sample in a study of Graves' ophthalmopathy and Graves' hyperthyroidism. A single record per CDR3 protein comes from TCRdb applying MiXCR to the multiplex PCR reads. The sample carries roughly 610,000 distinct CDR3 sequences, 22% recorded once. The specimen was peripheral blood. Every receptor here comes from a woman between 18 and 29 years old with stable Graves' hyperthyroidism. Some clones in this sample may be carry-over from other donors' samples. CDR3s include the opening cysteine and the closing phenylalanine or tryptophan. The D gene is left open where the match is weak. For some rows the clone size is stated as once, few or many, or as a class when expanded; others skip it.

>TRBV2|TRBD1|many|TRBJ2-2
CASGSGQGRHGELFF
TGTGCCAGCGGAAGCGGACAGGGGAGGCACGGGGAGCTGTTTTTT
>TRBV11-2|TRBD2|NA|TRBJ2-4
CASSSYGGAGNIQYF
TGTGCCAGCAGCTCCTACGGGGGGGCAGGAAACATTCAGTACTTC
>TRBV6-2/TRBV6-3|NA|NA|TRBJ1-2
CASTHRGAVVDGYSF
TGTGCCAGCACTCATCGGGGGGCGGTAGTCGATGGCTACAGCTTC
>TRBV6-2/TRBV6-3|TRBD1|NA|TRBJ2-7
CASSRRGQGSYEQYF
TGTGCCAGCAGTCGCCGGGGACAGGGTTCCTACGAGCAGTACTTC
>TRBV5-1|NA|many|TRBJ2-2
CASSPRWMSTGELFF
TGCGCCAGCAGCCCCAGGTGGATGAGTACCGGGGAGCTGTTTTTT
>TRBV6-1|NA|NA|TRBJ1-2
CASRIGVKYGYTF
TGTGCCAGCAGGATCGGGGTAAAATATGGCTACACCTTC
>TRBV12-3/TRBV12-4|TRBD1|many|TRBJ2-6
CASSLRQGSSGANVLTF
TGTGCCAGCAGTTTAAGACAGGGTAGCTCTGGGGCCAACGTCCTGACTTTC
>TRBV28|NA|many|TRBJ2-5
CASSFSGGKETQYF
TGTGCCAGCAGTTTCTCCGGAGGGAAAGAGACCCAGTACTTC
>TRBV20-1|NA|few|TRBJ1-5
CSAGGHSNQPQHF
TGCAGTGCGGGGGGACATAGCAATCAGCCCCAGCATTTT
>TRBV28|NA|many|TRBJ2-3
CASRASWDSTDTQYF
TGTGCCAGCAGGGCTTCCTGGGACAGCACAGATACGCAGTATTTT
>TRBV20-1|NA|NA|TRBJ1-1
CSARAADSMNTEAFF
TGCAGTGCTAGAGCGGCAGACTCCATGAACACTGAAGCTTTCTTT